This T cell receptor (beta chain) was sequenced in a study of beta chain features in type 1 diabetes. Sorted populations all exceeded 95% purity. Overall study findings and caveats: The study found fewer insertions and more deletions at VDJ junctions in type 1 diabetes patients. Researchers reported that naive, central memory and Treg TCRB repertoires appeared more similar in patients than in healthy donors. Type 1 diabetes patients showed a moderate but significant shortening of TCRB CDR3s in all four CD4+ subsets.

Germline CDR1 reads SGDLS; CDR2 reads YYNGEE. CDR3 length: 17 amino acids. V dropped 0 bases and J dropped 2; count of bases not matched to a gene: 3. Expressed TCRB transcripts got sequenced, as all isolated RNA was reverse transcribed. Sequencing was performed with immunoSEQ multiplex PCR; in TCRdb, only in-frame clones are kept and a portion is missing. Seen here are around 250,000 clones, 14% observed once, and the top ten hold approximately 0.018%. Regarding this clone: As yet, its antigen is unknown.

The material sequenced was naive CD4+ T cells from blood. The source is a man younger than 40 with type 1 diabetes. The V gene is TRBV9, the J gene TRBJ2-1, with 12 bases aligning to TRBD2. In DNA form, the CDR3 reads TGTGCCAGCAGCGTAGGGCTAGCGGGAGGGGCCTACAATGAGCAGTTCTTC. Amino acid sequence: CASSVGLAGGAYNEQFF.